Sequencing of this T cell receptor beta chain was carried out in a study of Ad26.COV2.S vaccination and SARS-CoV-2 variants. The CDR3 consists of 16 residues. V shed 0 bases and J shed 7 bases, with 14 bases lying between them. CDR1 and CDR2 (germline): SGHKS, YYEKEE (reference sequence). The treatment here: 15 to 20 received Ad26.COV2.S at low or high dose, single or two shots; several received placebo; per-sample allocation not given. Day 63 after the first vaccine or placebo injection was the time point for sampling. TCRdb's copy holds only in-frame clones and misses some; the assay was immunoSEQ multiplex PCR. The table lists about 320,000 clones, about 85% of them singletons, with 2% to 2.5% in the top ten.

The chain employs TRBV5-5 and TRBJ1-6; D remains unclear. The sequenced sample was peripheral blood, obtained in a trial of Ad26.COV2.S vaccine versus placebo. The TCR was taken from a person aged 18 to 65 who received the Ad26.COV2.S COVID-19 vaccine or a placebo. CDR3 sequence (DNA): TGTGCCAGCAGCTTGGCCCGCGGGATAGGAAATTCACCCCTCCACTTT. Translated, it gives CASSLARGIGNSPLHF.